This paragraph reports one T cell receptor (beta chain). Enrolled ophthalmopathy patients presented with a Clinical Activity Score of at least 3, a NOSPECS grade of at least 4, and disease duration under 3 months. Diagnosis rested on symptoms, serum thyroxine and TRAb, thyroid ultrasound, and orbital computed tomography. The sample comes from a study of T cells in Graves' hyperthyroidism and ophthalmopathy. CDR1 is DFQATT and CDR2 is SNEGSKA in the germline V gene (reference sequence). The CDR3 sequence is 13 residues long. V was shortened by 0 bases and J by 3 bases, with 6 bases between the two germline ends. TCR beta CDR3 regions were amplified from RNA transcripts. First-round RT-PCR with HTBI primers amplified the TCR CDR3 region. MiXCR was run by TCRdb on the multiplex PCR reads, yielding one entry per CDR3 protein. The table has hundreds of thousands of distinct CDR3 sequences, about 15% seen once.

Material for sequencing was blood. The receptor comes from a woman aged 55-69 years with Graves' ophthalmopathy. This sequence joins TRBV20-1 and TRBJ2-4; D is unresolved. As DNA, the CDR3 is TGCAGTGCTAGAGATAACAACAAAAACATTCAGTACTTC. As protein: CSARDNNKNIQYF.